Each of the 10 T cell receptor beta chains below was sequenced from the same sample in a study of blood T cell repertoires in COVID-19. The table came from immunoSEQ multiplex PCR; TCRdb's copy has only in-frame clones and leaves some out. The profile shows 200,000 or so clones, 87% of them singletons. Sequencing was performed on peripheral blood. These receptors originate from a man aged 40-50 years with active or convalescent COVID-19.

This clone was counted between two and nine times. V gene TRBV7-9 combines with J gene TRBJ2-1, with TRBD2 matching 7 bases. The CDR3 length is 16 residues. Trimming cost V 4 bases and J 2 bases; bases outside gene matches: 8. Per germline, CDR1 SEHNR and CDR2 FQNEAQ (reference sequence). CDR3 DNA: TGTGCCAGCAGCTGGGCAGCGGGGATTACCTACAATGAGCAGTTCTTC. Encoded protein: CASSWAAGITYNEQFF.

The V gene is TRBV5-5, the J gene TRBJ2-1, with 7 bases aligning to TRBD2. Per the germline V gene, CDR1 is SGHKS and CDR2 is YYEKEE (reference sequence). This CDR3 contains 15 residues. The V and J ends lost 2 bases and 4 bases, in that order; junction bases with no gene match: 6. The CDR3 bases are TGTGCCAGCAGCTTTAGGGTAGCGGGTTACAATGAGCAGTTCTTC. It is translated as CASSFRVAGYNEQFF. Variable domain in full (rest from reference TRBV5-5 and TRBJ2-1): DAGVTQSPTHLIKTRGQQVTLRCSPISGHKSVSWYQQVLGQGPQFIFQYYEKEERGRGNFPDRFSARQFPNYSSELNVNALLLGDSALYLCASSFRVAGYNEQFFGPGTRLTVL.

In DNA, the CDR3 is TGTGCCAGCAGTGGGAGCAGGGGCATGAACACTGAAGCTTTCTTT. Translated: CASSGSRGMNTEAFF. The V and J genes are TRBV28 and TRBJ1-1; D perhaps matches TRBD1 (6 bases). Germline V lookup: CDR1 MDHEN, CDR2 SYDVKM. Deletions cut 5 bases from V and 0 bases from J, with 13 bases between. The CDR3 extends over 15 amino acids. Full variable domain (outside the CDR3, taken from reference TRBV28 and TRBJ1-1): DVKVTQSSRYLVKRTGEKVFLECVQDMDHENMFWYRQDPGLGLRLIYFSYDVKMKEKGDIPEGYSVSREKKERFSLILESASTNQTSMYLCASSGSRGMNTEAFFGQGTRLTVV.

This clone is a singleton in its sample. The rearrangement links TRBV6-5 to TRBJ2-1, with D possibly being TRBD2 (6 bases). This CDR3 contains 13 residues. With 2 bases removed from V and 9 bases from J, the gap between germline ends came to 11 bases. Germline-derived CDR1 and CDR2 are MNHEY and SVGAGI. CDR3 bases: TGTGCCAGCAGTTACCCGAACGGGGGTGAGCAGTTCTTC. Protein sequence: CASSYPNGGEQFF.

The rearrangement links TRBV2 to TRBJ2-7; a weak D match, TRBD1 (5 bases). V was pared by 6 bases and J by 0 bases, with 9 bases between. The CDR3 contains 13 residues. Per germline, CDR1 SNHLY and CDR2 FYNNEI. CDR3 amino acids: CASRDILSYEQYF. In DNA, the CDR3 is TGTGCCAGCAGGGACATCCTCTCCTACGAGCAGTACTTC.

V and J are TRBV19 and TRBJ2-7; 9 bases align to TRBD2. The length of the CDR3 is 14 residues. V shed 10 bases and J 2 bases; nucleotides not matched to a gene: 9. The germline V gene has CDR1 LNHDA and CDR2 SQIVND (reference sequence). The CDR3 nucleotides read TGTGCCACCTCAGGACTAGCGCGAACCTACGAGCAGTACTTC. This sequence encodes CATSGLARTYEQYF.

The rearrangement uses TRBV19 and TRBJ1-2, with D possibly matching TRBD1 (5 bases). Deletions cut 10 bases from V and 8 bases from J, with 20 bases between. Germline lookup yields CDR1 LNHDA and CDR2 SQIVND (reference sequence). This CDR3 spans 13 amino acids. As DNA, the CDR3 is TGTGCCACCAGGGAGGGAGGGACCTCGGGCTACACCTTC. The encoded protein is CATREGGTSGYTF.

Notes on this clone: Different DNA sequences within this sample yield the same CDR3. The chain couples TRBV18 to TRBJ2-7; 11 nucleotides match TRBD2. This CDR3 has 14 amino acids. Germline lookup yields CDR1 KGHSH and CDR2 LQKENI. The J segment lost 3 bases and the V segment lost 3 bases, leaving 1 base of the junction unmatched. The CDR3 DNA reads TGTGCCAGCTCACCGGGACTAGCGGACTACGAGCAGTACTTC. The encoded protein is CASSPGLADYEQYF.

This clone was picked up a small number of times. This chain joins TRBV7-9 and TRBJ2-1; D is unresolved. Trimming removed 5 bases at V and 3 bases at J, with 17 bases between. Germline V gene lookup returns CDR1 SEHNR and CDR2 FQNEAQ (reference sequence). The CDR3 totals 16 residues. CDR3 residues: CASSPPPSVNYNEQFF. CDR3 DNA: TGTGCCAGCAGCCCCCCGCCCTCGGTAAACTACAATGAGCAGTTCTTC.

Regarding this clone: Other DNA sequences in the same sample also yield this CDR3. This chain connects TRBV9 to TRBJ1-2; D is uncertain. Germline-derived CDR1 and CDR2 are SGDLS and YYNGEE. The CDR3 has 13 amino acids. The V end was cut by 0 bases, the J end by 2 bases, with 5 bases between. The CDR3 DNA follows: TGTGCCAGCAGCGTAGAGCCCAACTATGGCTACACCTTC. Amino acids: CASSVEPNYGYTF.